This entry is about one T cell receptor beta chain. The data were obtained in a study of blood T cell repertoires in COVID-19. For the study at large: Whether acute or convalescent, the COVID-19 samples came from the United States, Italy and Spain. The cDNA or gDNA used as material had been derived from T cells, B-cell-depleted T cells, or PBMCs.

V shed 6 bases and J 2 bases; nucleotides not matched to a gene: 4. This CDR3 has 14 amino acids. The germline V gene encodes CDR1 SNHLY and CDR2 FYNNEI. Per the authors' pipeline: Reference gene primer amplification in the assay estimated nucleated cell counts. Assay: immunoSEQ multiplex PCR; the TCRdb copy retains only in-frame clones and omits some. The V and J calls and clone size come from that table; D and trimming were worked out from the DNA. The sample contains about 120,000 clones, over 80% of which appear only once. The sample consisted of peripheral blood. This TCR was sampled from a man aged 25 to 45 with acute or convalescent COVID-19. The chain has TRBV2 and TRBJ2-1; 7 nucleotides agree with TRBD2. Written as DNA, the CDR3 is TGTGCCAGCAGGGGGGGGACTACCTACAATGAGCAGTTCTTC. As protein: CASRGGTTYNEQFF.